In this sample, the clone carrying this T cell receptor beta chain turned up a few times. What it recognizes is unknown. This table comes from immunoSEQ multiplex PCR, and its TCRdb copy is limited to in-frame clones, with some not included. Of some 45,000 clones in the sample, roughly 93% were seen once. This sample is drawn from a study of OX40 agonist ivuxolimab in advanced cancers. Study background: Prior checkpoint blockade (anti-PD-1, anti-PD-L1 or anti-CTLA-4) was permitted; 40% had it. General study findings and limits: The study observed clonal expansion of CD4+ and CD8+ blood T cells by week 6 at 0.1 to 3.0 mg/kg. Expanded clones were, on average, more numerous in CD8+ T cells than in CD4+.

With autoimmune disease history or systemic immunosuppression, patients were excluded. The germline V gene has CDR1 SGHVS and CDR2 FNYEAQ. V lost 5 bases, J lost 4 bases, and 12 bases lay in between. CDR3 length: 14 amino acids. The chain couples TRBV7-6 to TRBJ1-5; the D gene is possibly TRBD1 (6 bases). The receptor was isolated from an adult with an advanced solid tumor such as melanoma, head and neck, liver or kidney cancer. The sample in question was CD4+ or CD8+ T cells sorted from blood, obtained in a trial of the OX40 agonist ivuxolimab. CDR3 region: CASSEDRSNQPQHF. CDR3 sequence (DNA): TGTGCCAGCAGCGAAGACAGGTCAAATCAGCCCCAGCATTTT.